These 26 T cell receptor beta chains were sequenced from one sample in a study of T cell changes during pregnancy in multiple sclerosis. The data were produced by immunoSEQ multiplex PCR, yet TCRdb's version contains in-frame clones alone and is incomplete. Among about 59,000 clones listed, approximately 92% were seen once. This sample comprised peripheral blood, obtained in the first trimester of pregnancy. The receptors stem from a female donor with multiple sclerosis, enrolled in a pregnancy study.

The J gene is TRBJ2-1, the V gene TRBV6-4, with a tentative D call TRBD2 (6 bases). Germline CDR1 reads MRHNA; CDR2 reads SNTAGT. This CDR3 has 17 residues. With 6 bases removed from V and 0 bases from J, the gap between germline ends came to 18 bases. CDR3 DNA sequence: TGTGCCAGCAGCCCAGGGACTTCCATCACCTCCTACAATGAGCAGTTCTTC. As protein: CASSPGTSITSYNEQFF.

V usage is TRBV27 and J usage is TRBJ2-7, with D uncertain. The CDR3 is made up of 15 amino acids. Germline-derived CDR1 and CDR2 are MNHEY and SMNVEV (reference sequence). Deletions cut 1 base from V and 0 bases from J, with 10 bases between. The CDR3 region has the DNA TGTGCCAGCAGTTTATATGGCGGCAGCTCCTACGAGCAGTACTTC. Amino acid sequence: CASSLYGGSSYEQYF.

CDR3 bases: TGTGCCAGCAGTCCGAGGAATAGCAATCAGCCCCAGCATTTT. Translation: CASSPRNSNQPQHF. This chain links TRBV28 with TRBJ1-5; unclear D gene. The V gene lost 5 bases and the J gene lost 0 bases, with 8 bases spanning the gap. The germline V gene has CDR1 MDHEN and CDR2 SYDVKM. The CDR3 covers 14 residues.

V is TRBV29-1 and J is TRBJ2-4, with D unclear. The CDR3 contains 16 residues. The ends were cut back, 6 bases at V and 0 bases at J, with 18 bases in the middle. Germline V gives CDR1 SQVTM, CDR2 ANQGSEA. This CDR3 reads CSVEKPYFLAKNIQYF. The CDR3 bases are TGCAGCGTCGAGAAGCCCTACTTTTTAGCCAAAAACATTCAGTACTTC.

The V call is TRBV7-2, the J call TRBJ2-1, with TRBD2 matching over 10 bases. This CDR3 has 14 amino acids. Germline CDR1 and CDR2: SGHTA and FQGNSA. The V segment lost 4 bases and the J segment 7 bases; nucleotides outside the gene matches: 4. CDR3 bases: TGTGCCAGCAGCTCGGGACTAGCGACTAATGAGCAGTTCTTC. As protein: CASSSGLATNEQFF.

J is TRBJ2-1 and V is TRBV5-4; D gene unclear. The germline V gene has CDR1 SGHNT and CDR2 YYREEE (reference sequence). This CDR3 has 12 amino acids. The V end was cut by 3 bases, the J end by 4 bases, with 5 bases between. The CDR3 region has the DNA TGTGCCAGCAGCTCGCAGTACAATGAGCAGTTCTTC. The encoded protein is CASSSQYNEQFF.

The chain recombines TRBV5-1 with TRBJ2-1; 10 bases map to TRBD2. Germline V lookup: CDR1 SGHRS, CDR2 YFSETQ. V lost 4 bases and J lost 5; bases outside the gene matches: 9. The CDR3 has 16 amino acids. The CDR3 DNA follows: TGCGCCAGCAGCGGGCGACTTAGCGGGAGGAACAATGAGCAGTTCTTC. Its protein product is CASSGRLSGRNNEQFF.

The rearrangement joins TRBV28 to TRBJ1-5; 10 bases match TRBD1. The CDR3 extends over 17 amino acids. Germline V gene sequence: CDR1 MDHEN, CDR2 SYDVKM. Trimming took 5 bases from V and 2 from J; bases not matched to a gene: 9. CDR3 in DNA: TGTGCCAGCAGTCCCCGACAGGGGGCGGTTGGCAATCAGCCCCAGCATTTT. Translating gives CASSPRQGAVGNQPQHF.

V usage is TRBV6-5 and J usage is TRBJ2-5, with D unresolved. The CDR3 has 15 amino acids. V lost 0 bases, J lost 1 base, and 9 bases lay in between. Germline V gives CDR1 MNHEY, CDR2 SVGAGI. The CDR3 coding sequence is TGTGCCAGCAGTTACTCGGCTCAACCCCAAGAGACCCAGTACTTC. It specifies CASSYSAQPQETQYF.

The chain couples TRBV7-8 to TRBJ2-4; D gene unclear. The CDR3 has 14 residues. The germline V gene encodes CDR1 SGHVS and CDR2 FQNEAQ. The germline V and J ends were trimmed by 2 bases and 0 bases, with 5 bases remaining between them. The CDR3 here is CASSLNLAKNIQYF. CDR3 nucleotides: TGTGCCAGCAGCTTAAATCTAGCCAAAAACATTCAGTACTTC.

This chain connects TRBV7-9 to TRBJ1-1; unclear D gene. The CDR3 contains 11 residues. Germline V gives CDR1 SEHNR, CDR2 FQNEAQ (reference sequence). Between the trimmed V and J ends, which lost 5 bases and 6 bases, there was a span of 7 bases. The CDR3 loop reads CASSVGAEAFF. The CDR3 DNA is TGTGCCAGCAGCGTCGGGGCTGAAGCTTTCTTT.

This sequence joins TRBV7-2 and TRBJ2-7; 9 bases fit TRBD2. The CDR3 is 17 residues long. Germline V lookup: CDR1 SGHTA, CDR2 FQGNSA. Trimming cost V 2 bases and J 0 bases; bases outside gene matches: 8. In DNA, the CDR3 is TGTGCCAGCAGCTTAAGTTCTCTAGCGGGGAACTCCTACGAGCAGTACTTC. This gives the protein CASSLSSLAGNSYEQYF.

The chain links TRBV5-1 to TRBJ1-1; D call uncertain. The CDR3 spans 15 residues. V lost 0 bases, J lost 0 bases, and 9 bases lay in between. Germline CDR1 reads SGHRS; CDR2 reads YFSETQ. The CDR3 here is CASSLDTRLNTEAFF. CDR3 DNA: TGCGCCAGCAGCTTGGATACACGCCTGAACACTGAAGCTTTCTTT.

The chain uses TRBV10-1 and TRBJ1-1; the D gene is possibly TRBD1 (5 bases). Germline lookup yields CDR1 WNHNN and CDR2 SYGVQD (reference sequence). Deletions cut 2 bases from V and 2 bases from J, with 9 bases between. The CDR3 consists of 14 residues. The CDR3 sequence is CASSETDRNTEAFF. In DNA form, the CDR3 reads TGCGCCAGCAGTGAGACCGACAGAAACACTGAAGCTTTCTTT.

This chain uses TRBV9 with TRBJ1-2; the D gene is possibly TRBD1 (5 bases). Looked up from germline, CDR1 is SGDLS and CDR2 is YYNGEE. V was clipped by 3 bases and J by 4 bases, with 16 bases between them. CDR3 size: 15 residues. CDR3 amino acids: CASSGAGGPVYGYTF. DNA for the CDR3: TGTGCCAGCAGCGGAGCGGGGGGACCGGTCTATGGCTACACCTTC. Full variable domain (remainder filled in from reference TRBV9 and TRBJ1-2): DSGVTQTPKHLITATGQRVTLRCSPRSGDLSVYWYQQSLDQGLQFLIQYYNGEERAKGNILERFSAQQFPDLHSELNLSSLELGDSALYFCASSGAGGPVYGYTFGSGTRLTVV.

On this clone: This sample also contains other DNA sequences that code for the same CDR3. The chain combines TRBV7-9 with TRBJ2-3; TRBD2 agrees at 10 bases. CDR1 and CDR2 (germline): SEHNR, FQNEAQ (reference sequence). Trimming cost V 6 bases and J 1 base; bases outside gene matches: 4. The CDR3 sequence is 15 residues long. CDR3: CASSLGTSGTDTQYF. In DNA form, the CDR3 reads TGTGCCAGCAGTTTGGGGACTAGCGGCACAGATACGCAGTATTTT.

The V call is TRBV2, the J call TRBJ2-1; D possibly corresponds to TRBD2 (6 bases). Per germline, CDR1 SNHLY and CDR2 FYNNEI. This CDR3 comprises 20 residues. Trimming shortened V by 3 bases and J by 1 base, and 25 bases separated the two germline ends. The CDR3 nucleotides are TGTGCCAGCAGTGACGGGGGAGATAGACTGGCTCTACGGTCCTACAATGAGCAGTTCTTC. Translation: CASSDGGDRLALRSYNEQFF. Looking up the rest from reference TRBV2 and TRBJ2-1 gives the full variable domain: EPEVTQTPSHQVTQMGQEVILRCVPISNHLYFYWYRQILGQKVEFLVSFYNNEISEKSEIFDDQFSVERPDGSNFTLKIRSTKLEDSAMYFCASSDGGDRLALRSYNEQFFGPGTRLTVL.

CDR3 in amino acids: CASSPSGGDTEAFF. CDR3 DNA sequence: TGTGCCAGCTCACCATCCGGGGGGGACACTGAAGCTTTCTTT. V usage is TRBV18 and J usage is TRBJ1-1, with a tentative D call TRBD1 (5 bases). CDR1 is KGHSH and CDR2 is LQKENI in the germline V gene. Trimming pared 2 bases from V and 3 bases from J, leaving 10 bases between. This CDR3 is 14 amino acids long.

V is TRBV19 and J is TRBJ1-2, with D perhaps matching TRBD1 (5 bases). Deletions cut 3 bases from V and 2 bases from J, with 13 bases between. The CDR3 has 15 residues. Germline V gene sequence: CDR1 LNHDA, CDR2 SQIVND (reference sequence). The CDR3 loop reads CASSISGLGNYGYTF. In DNA form, the CDR3 reads TGTGCCAGTAGTATCTCAGGGTTGGGGAACTATGGCTACACCTTC. The whole variable domain, remainder taken from reference TRBV19 and TRBJ1-2, is DGGITQSPKYLFRKEGQNVTLSCEQNLNHDAMYWYRQDPGQGLRLIYYSQIVNDFQKGDIAEGYSVSREKKESFPLTVTSAQKNPTAFYLCASSISGLGNYGYTFGSGTRLTVV.

The V and J genes are TRBV30 and TRBJ1-2, with 8 bases matching TRBD1. The CDR3 extends over 15 amino acids. The V gene's germline CDR1 is GTSNPN and CDR2 SVGIG (reference sequence). V trimming: 3 bases; J trimming: 6 bases; junction bases outside the gene matches: 12. The chain's CDR3 is CAWSAYDRGRDGYTF. Written as DNA, the CDR3 is TGTGCCTGGAGCGCCTATGACAGGGGCAGGGATGGCTACACCTTC.

Ten or more counts support this clone. The chain employs TRBV5-1 and TRBJ1-1; possible D gene TRBD1, 6 bases. The germline CDR1 and CDR2 sequences are SGHRS and YFSETQ. The CDR3 consists of 14 residues. The V end lost 4 bases, the J end lost 1 base, and 11 bases lay between the germline ends. The DNA for the CDR3 is TGCGCCAGCAGCGGGGACACAAAGAACACTGAAGCTTTCTTT. Translating it yields CASSGDTKNTEAFF.

V and J are TRBV11-3 and TRBJ2-7; TRBD1 matches at 7 bases. Germline assignment: CDR1 SGHNT and CDR2 YENEEA. The CDR3 covers 14 residues. Trimming at V came to 5 bases and at J to 5 bases, leaving 9 bases not matched to a gene. DNA for the CDR3: TGTGCCAGCAGCCTAGCCGACAGGGCGGACGAGCAGTACTTC. Residues: CASSLADRADEQYF.

The chain couples TRBV11-3 to TRBJ2-1, with D maybe TRBD1 (6 bases). The CDR3 is made up of 16 amino acids. V gave up 5 bases and J gave up 0 bases, with 14 bases separating them. Germline assignment: CDR1 SGHNT and CDR2 YENEEA. The CDR3: CASSPYQGSSYNEQFF. CDR3 DNA sequence: TGTGCCAGCAGCCCCTATCAGGGGAGCTCCTACAATGAGCAGTTCTTC.

The chain couples TRBV11-3 to TRBJ1-4; TRBD1 might be the D (6 bases). The CDR3 runs 15 residues. V lost 2 bases to trimming and J lost 5 bases, with 12 bases between them. CDR1 and CDR2 (germline): SGHNT, YENEEA. CDR3 loop: CASSLSRQGNEKLFF. The CDR3 DNA follows: TGTGCCAGCAGCTTATCTAGGCAGGGGAATGAAAAACTGTTTTTT.

The V and J genes are TRBV11-2 and TRBJ1-1, with a weak D call TRBD1 (6 bases). With 4 bases removed from V and 2 bases from J, the gap between germline ends came to 11 bases. The CDR3 is 14 residues long. Germline V gene lookup returns CDR1 SGHAT and CDR2 FQNNGV. The CDR3 is CASSSGVRNTEAFF. The CDR3 nucleotides are TGTGCCAGCAGCTCAGGGGTCCGAAACACTGAAGCTTTCTTT.

This clone was counted a few times. This chain's CDR3 is CASSHRASESNEQFF. In DNA form, the CDR3 reads TGCGCCAGCAGCCATAGGGCTAGCGAGTCCAATGAGCAGTTCTTC. The rearrangement uses TRBV4-1 and TRBJ2-1; a weak D match, TRBD2 (6 bases). V was trimmed by 3 bases and J by 6 bases, leaving 15 bases between them. In germline, CDR1 is MGHRA, CDR2 YSYEKL. The CDR3 consists of 15 residues.